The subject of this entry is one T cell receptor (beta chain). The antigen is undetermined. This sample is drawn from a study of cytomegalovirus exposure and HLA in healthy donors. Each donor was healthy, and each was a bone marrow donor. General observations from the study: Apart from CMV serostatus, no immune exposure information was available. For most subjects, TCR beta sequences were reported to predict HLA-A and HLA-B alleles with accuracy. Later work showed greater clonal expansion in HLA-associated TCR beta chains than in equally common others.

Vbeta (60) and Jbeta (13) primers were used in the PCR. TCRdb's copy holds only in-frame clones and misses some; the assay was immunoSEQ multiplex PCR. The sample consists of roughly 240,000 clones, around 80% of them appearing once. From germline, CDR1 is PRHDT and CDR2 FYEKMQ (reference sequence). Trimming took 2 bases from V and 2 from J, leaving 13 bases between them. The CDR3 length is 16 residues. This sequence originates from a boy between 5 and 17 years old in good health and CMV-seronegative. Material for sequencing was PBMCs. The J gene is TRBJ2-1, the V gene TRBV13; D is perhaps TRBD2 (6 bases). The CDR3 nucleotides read TGTGCCAGCAGCTTAACCGGGGGAGCTCCCTACAATGAGCAGTTCTTC. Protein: CASSLTGGAPYNEQFF.